Included here is one TCR beta chain sequence, with context. The sample is drawn from a study of blood T cell repertoires in COVID-19. About the research overall: PBMCs, B-cell-depleted T cells, or T cells provided the cDNA or gDNA that made up the material.

Cohorts were based on clinical histories the participants reported. All exposed participants met a person with COVID-19 within 2 weeks before entering the study. Measured with immunoSEQ multiplex PCR; TCRdb has only the in-frame clones, and not every one. The sample yields about 150,000 clones, about 90% seen once. The CDR3 spans 15 residues. Germline V CDR1 and CDR2: SEHNR, FQNEAQ (reference sequence). V shed 4 bases and J shed 2 bases, with 14 bases lying between them. This rearrangement joins TRBV7-9 to TRBJ1-1; D may be TRBD1 (6 bases). Sequencing input: PBMCs or T cells enriched from blood (not recorded which). The source is a woman aged 35 to 49 who had been exposed to COVID-19. The chain's CDR3 is CASSSPTGFNTEAFF. Here the CDR3 DNA reads TGTGCCAGCAGCTCTCCGACAGGCTTTAACACTGAAGCTTTCTTT.